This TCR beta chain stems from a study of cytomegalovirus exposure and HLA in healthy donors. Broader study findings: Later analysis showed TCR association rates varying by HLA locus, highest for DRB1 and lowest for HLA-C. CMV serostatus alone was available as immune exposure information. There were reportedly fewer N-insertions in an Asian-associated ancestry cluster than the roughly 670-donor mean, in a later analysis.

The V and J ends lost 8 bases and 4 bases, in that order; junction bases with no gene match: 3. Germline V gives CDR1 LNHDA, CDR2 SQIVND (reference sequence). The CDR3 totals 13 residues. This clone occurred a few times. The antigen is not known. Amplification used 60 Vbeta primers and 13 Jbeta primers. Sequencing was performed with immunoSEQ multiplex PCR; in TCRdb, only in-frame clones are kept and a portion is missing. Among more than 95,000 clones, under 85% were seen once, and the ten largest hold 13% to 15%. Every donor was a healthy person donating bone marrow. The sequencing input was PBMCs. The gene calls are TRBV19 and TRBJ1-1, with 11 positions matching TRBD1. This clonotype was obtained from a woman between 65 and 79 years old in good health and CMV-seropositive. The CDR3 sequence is CASLGTGGTEAFF. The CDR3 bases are TGTGCCAGTCTGGGGACAGGGGGCACTGAAGCTTTCTTT.